Listed below are T cell receptor beta chains from one sample, sequenced in a study of blood T cell repertoires in COVID-19. Sequencing used immunoSEQ multiplex PCR; TCRdb keeps in-frame clones, though not all of them. The table lists 350,000 to 500,000 clones, around nine tenths of them singletons. Input material: PBMCs or T cells enriched from blood (not recorded which). The origin of the receptors is a woman aged 18-35 years who had been exposed to COVID-19. Each CDR3 is given with its conserved first and last residue. Each record gives: D gene, J gene, V gene, CDR3 protein. D genes are given only for firm matches.

d_gene: TRBD2
j_gene: TRBJ2-1
v_gene: TRBV6-2/TRBV6-3
CDR3aa: CASSSGSFNEQFF

d_gene: TRBD1
j_gene: TRBJ2-1
v_gene: TRBV11-2
CDR3aa: CASSPRTGGGNEQFF

d_gene: TRBD1
j_gene: TRBJ1-2
v_gene: TRBV3-1/TRBV3-2
CDR3aa: CASSHAGTGSYGYTF

d_gene: .
j_gene: TRBJ2-3
v_gene: TRBV7-8
CDR3aa: CASSLETAWTQYF

d_gene: .
j_gene: TRBJ2-5
v_gene: TRBV5-1
CDR3aa: CASSSGVGETQYF

d_gene: TRBD2
j_gene: TRBJ2-1
v_gene: TRBV5-4
CDR3aa: CASSPPKRGQINEQFF

d_gene: .
j_gene: TRBJ1-6
v_gene: TRBV25-1
CDR3aa: CASREQGSYNSPLHF

d_gene: TRBD1
j_gene: TRBJ1-5
v_gene: TRBV7-9
CDR3aa: CASSYGTGNQPQHF

d_gene: TRBD1
j_gene: TRBJ1-1
v_gene: TRBV5-6
CDR3aa: CASSLPGQGRTEAFF

d_gene: .
j_gene: TRBJ1-2
v_gene: TRBV5-5
CDR3aa: CASSLVVRDYGYTF

d_gene: TRBD1
j_gene: TRBJ1-4
v_gene: TRBV19
CDR3aa: CASTNRGLPEKLFF

d_gene: TRBD2
j_gene: TRBJ2-2
v_gene: TRBV7-9
CDR3aa: CASSRTSGRGVNTGELFF

d_gene: .
j_gene: TRBJ2-5
v_gene: TRBV9
CDR3aa: CASSVDGQQETQYF